The rows below give T cell receptor beta chains drawn from one sample of a study of identical twins. TCRdb fed the 5' RACE reads into MiXCR, producing one record per CDR3 protein. The sample carries 1.5 million to 2 million distinct CDR3 sequences, about 30% recorded once. What was sequenced was cord blood. These TCRs come from a newborn girl in good health. Each CDR3 is given without its conserved first and last residue.

ASSRGQYATNEKLF TRBJ1-4 TRBV5-6
SVDGGAYNEQF TRBJ2-1 TRBV29-1
ASSLFLGPSYNEQF TRBJ2-1 TRBV13
ASSYSIAGGYNEQF TRBJ2-1 TRBV27
ASSPRKPYNEQF TRBJ2-1 TRBV7-6
ASSPRTGLRGDTQY TRBJ2-3 TRBV11-2
ASSEGLIYEQY TRBJ2-7 TRBV10-1
ASSLDFVGDTQY TRBJ2-3 TRBV7-2
AISVNDRGGTEAF TRBJ1-1 TRBV10-3
ASSVDRDRGQTEAF TRBJ1-1 TRBV9
SVVDSSNEKLF TRBJ1-4 TRBV20-1
ASSQKREWGTDTQY TRBJ2-3 TRBV19
SASIVGNEQF TRBJ2-1 TRBV20-1
ASSQDSLGQDYGYT TRBJ1-2 TRBV3-1
ATTTGPTDTQY TRBJ2-3 TRBV10-3
SVEEIDTQY TRBJ2-3 TRBV29-1
AISQSYQQTEAF TRBJ1-1 TRBV3-1
ASSFGEAYNGQY NA TRBV28
ASTVGRGRETQY TRBJ2-5 TRBV28
ASSRTSGENIQY TRBJ2-4 TRBV5-1
ASSYRQVTNYGYT TRBJ1-2 TRBV6-6
ASRGLARRYNEQF TRBJ2-1 TRBV11-2
ASSPGTGTSADTQY TRBJ2-3 TRBV5-5
ATSEGPYEQY TRBJ2-7 TRBV24-1
TSSLGYEQY TRBJ2-7 TRBV5-1
SARDQRGVNTEAF TRBJ1-1 TRBV20-1
ASSLGLVIYNEQF TRBJ2-1 TRBV7-2
ASSLKGGGRF TRBJ2-1 TRBV28
SPPTYEQY TRBJ2-7 TRBV29-1
ASSFGTSLADTQY TRBJ2-3 TRBV5-1
SAISGGRYEQY NA TRBV20-1
ASSLGQGPSGISTDTQY TRBJ2-3 TRBV5-1
ASSPDRGVNTEAF TRBJ1-1 TRBV6-5
ASRNMPASGTDTQY TRBJ2-3 TRBV27
ASSFSGQGVPRDT TRBJ1-2 TRBV6-6
ASSPFPGLGNEQF TRBJ2-1 TRBV12-3/TRBV12-4
AIGLAGGEPQETQY TRBJ2-5 TRBV10-3
ASSSLSGGGSYEQY TRBJ2-7 TRBV5-1
GELASSYNEQF TRBJ2-1 TRBV20-1
AISEADYTGTQY TRBJ2-3 TRBV10-3
ASSYGERSPLH TRBJ1-6 TRBV6-6
SARGGTYYNEQF TRBJ2-1 TRBV20-1
ASRQNRQGGTEAF TRBJ1-1 TRBV12-3/TRBV12-4
ASSDRRGTTTNEKLF TRBJ1-4 TRBV6-1
ASNTGNQPQH TRBJ1-5 TRBV28
ASSHRPKGQGADTQY TRBJ2-3 TRBV4-1
ASSPGTGKTQY NA TRBV9
SARVGTGWNTEAF TRBJ1-1 TRBV20-1
ASSLALVAGVGDTQY TRBJ2-3 TRBV11-1
ASSQRGTNEQY TRBJ2-7 TRBV3-1
ASPPPRNEKLF TRBJ1-4 TRBV12-3/TRBV12-4
ATSRALGRSDIQY TRBJ2-4 TRBV15
SARPRPSGYNEQF TRBJ2-1 TRBV20-1
ASSYTVAGSSYNEQY NA TRBV6-2/TRBV6-3
ASSQELAGGTGLETQY TRBJ2-5 TRBV4-2